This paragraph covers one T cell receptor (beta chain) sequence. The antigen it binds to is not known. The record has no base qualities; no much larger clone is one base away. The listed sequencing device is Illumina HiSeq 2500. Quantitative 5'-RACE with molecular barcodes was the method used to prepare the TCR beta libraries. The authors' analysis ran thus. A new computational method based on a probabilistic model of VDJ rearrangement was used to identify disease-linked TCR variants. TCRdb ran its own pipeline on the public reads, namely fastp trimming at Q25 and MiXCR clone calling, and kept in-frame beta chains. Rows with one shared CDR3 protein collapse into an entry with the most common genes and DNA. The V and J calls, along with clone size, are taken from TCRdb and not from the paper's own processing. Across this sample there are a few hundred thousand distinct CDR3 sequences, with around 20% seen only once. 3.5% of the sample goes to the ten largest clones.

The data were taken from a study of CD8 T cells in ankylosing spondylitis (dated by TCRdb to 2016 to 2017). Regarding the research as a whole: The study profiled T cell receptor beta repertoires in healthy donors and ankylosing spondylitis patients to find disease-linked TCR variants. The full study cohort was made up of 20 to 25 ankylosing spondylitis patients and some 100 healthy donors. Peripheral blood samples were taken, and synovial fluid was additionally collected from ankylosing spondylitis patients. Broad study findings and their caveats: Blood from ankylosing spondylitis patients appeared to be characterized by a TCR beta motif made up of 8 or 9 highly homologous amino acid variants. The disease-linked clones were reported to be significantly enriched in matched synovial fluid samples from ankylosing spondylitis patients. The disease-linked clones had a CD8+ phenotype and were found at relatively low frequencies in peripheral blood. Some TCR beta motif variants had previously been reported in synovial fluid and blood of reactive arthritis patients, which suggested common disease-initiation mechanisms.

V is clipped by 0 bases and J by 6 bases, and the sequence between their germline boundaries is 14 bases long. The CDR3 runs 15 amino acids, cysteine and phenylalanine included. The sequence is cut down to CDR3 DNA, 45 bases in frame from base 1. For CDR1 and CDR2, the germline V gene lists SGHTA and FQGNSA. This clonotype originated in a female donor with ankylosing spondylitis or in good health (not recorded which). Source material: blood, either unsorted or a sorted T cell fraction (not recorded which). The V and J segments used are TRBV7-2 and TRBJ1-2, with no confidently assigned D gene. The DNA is TGTGCCAGCAGCTTAGCGGGTCGGGCTTTGGATGGCTACACCTTC. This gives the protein CASSLAGRALDGYTF.